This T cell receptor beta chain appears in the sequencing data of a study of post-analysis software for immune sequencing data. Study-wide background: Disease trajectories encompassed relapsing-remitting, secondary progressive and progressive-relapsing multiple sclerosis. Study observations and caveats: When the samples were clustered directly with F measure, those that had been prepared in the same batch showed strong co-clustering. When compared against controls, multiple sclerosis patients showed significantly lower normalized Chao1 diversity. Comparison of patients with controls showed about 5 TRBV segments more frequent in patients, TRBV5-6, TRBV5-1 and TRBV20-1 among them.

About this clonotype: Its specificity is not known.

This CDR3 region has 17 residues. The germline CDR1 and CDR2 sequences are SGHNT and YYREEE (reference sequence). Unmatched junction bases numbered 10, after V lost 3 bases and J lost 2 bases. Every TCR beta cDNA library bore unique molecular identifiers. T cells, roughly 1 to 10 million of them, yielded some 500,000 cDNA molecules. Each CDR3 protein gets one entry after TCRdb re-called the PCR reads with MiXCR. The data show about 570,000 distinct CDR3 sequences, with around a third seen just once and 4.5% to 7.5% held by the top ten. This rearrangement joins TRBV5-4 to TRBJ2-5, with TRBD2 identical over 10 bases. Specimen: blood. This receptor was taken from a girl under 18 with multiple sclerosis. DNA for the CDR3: TGTGCCAGCAGCTGGGAGGTCTTAGCGGGGGGACAAGAGACCCAGTACTTC. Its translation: CASSWEVLAGGQETQYF.